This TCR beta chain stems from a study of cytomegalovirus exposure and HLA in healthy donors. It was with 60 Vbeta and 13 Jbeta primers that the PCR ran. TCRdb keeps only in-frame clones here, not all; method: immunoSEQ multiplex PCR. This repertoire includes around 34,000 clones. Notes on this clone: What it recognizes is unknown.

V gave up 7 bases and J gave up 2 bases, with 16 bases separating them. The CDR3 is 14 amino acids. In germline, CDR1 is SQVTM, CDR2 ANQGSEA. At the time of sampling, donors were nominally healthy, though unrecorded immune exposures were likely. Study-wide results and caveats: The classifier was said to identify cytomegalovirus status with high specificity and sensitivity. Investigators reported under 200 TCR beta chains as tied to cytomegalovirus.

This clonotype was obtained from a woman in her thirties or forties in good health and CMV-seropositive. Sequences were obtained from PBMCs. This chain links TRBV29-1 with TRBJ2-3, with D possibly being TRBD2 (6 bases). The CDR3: CSDYLGGLTDTQYF. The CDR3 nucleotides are TGCAGCGACTACTTGGGGGGACTCACAGATACGCAGTATTTT.